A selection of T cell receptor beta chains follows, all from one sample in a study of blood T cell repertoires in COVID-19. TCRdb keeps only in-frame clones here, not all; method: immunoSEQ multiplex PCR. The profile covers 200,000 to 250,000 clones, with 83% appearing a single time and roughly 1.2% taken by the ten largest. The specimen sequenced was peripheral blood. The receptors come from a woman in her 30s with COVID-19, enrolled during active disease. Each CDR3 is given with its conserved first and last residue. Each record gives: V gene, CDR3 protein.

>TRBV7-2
CASSSLGTSKDTQYF
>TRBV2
CASRTIQDEQYF
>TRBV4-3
CASSQDNKGAKSPLHF
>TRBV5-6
CASSARQATGYTF
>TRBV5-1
CASSWGRRGGTDTQYF
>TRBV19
CASTRLSGAYNEQFF
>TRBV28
CASSRLLYGYTF
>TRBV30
CAWSVRAGAGNTIYF
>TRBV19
CASSRQGAHYNEQFF
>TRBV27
CASSRQGAGTQYF
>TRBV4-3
CASSQEGGTEQYF
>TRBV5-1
CASSGGTTEAFF